Listed here are 21 T cell receptor beta chains from one sample, sequenced in a study of human T cells and chemical hapten exposure. Documented time point: pre-sensitization, week 0. Treatment defined: therapeutic diphenylcyclopropenone sensitization with weekly scalp DPC. TCRdb fed the RACE reads into MiXCR, producing one record per CDR3 protein. This sample yields about 80,000 distinct CDR3 sequences, of which approximately 15% are seen a single time; roughly 4.6% belongs to the top ten. The material sequenced was whole blood, taken in connection with sensitization to the hapten diphenylcyclopropenone (DPC). The receptors derive from a woman between 50 and 59 years old with alopecia areata. Some clones in this sample may be carry-over from other donors' samples.

Sample share makes this clonotype medium-sized (0.01 to 0.1%). The V and J genes are TRBV4-3 and TRBJ2-1, with 16 bases lining up with TRBD2. Germline CDR1 and CDR2: LGHNA and YSLEER. The CDR3 totals 22 residues. The junction had 18 bases not matched to a gene; V was cut back by 2 bases and J by 5 bases. CDR3 DNA: TGCGCCAGCAGCCAATATCCACCCGGGACTAGCGGGAGGGCCTTAGTGAACAATGAGCAGTTCTTC. Its translation: CASSQYPPGTSGRALVNNEQFF.

The CDR3: CASGRLPTDTQYF. In DNA, the CDR3 is TGTGCCAGCGGTAGGCTACCCACAGATACGCAGTATTTT. The chain couples TRBV7-2 to TRBJ2-3; D is uncertain. Trimming took 8 bases from V and 2 from J, leaving 11 bases between them. Germline CDR1 is SGHTA and CDR2 is FQGNSA. CDR3 length: 13 amino acids.

This clonotype was seen repeatedly, ten times or more. This sequence joins TRBV11-2 and TRBJ2-7, with D tentatively TRBD1 or TRBD2 (6 bases each). The CDR3 contains 12 residues. Trimming cost V 5 bases and J 2 bases, with 7 bases left between them. Germline loops: CDR1 SGHAT, CDR2 FQNNGV. The CDR3 spells CASSRGPYEQYF. CDR3 DNA sequence: TGTGCCAGCAGCCGGGGGCCCTACGAGCAGTACTTC.

Here the CDR3 reads CSARLALAGEQFF. The CDR3 nucleotides are TGCAGTGCTAGACTCGCCTTAGCGGGTGAGCAGTTCTTC. This chain uses TRBV20-1 with TRBJ2-1; the match to TRBD2 covers 7 bases. The CDR3 is 13 residues long. J was trimmed by 9 bases and V by 2 bases; bases with no gene match: 7. In germline, CDR1 is DFQATT, CDR2 SNEGSKA (reference sequence).

This chain connects TRBV29-1 to TRBJ2-3; the D is unclear. Germline V gene data show CDR1 as SQVTM and CDR2 as ANQGSEA. Between the trimmed V and J ends, which lost 3 bases and 4 bases, there was a span of 8 bases. The CDR3 spans 12 residues. CDR3 loop: CSVETGADTQYF. In DNA, the CDR3 is TGCAGCGTTGAGACCGGAGCAGATACGCAGTATTTT.

This clonotype was found many times. This chain links TRBV11-2 with TRBJ2-1, with 7 bases lining up with TRBD1. This CDR3 is 15 amino acids long. J lost 6 bases, V lost 0 bases, and 5 bases had no gene match. The V gene's germline CDR1 is SGHAT and CDR2 FQNNGV. The CDR3 loop reads CASSLETGMANEQFF. The CDR3 DNA reads TGTGCCAGCAGCTTAGAGACAGGGATGGCCAATGAGCAGTTCTTC. Complete variable domain (other parts from reference TRBV11-2 and TRBJ2-1): EAGVAQSPRYKIIEKRQSVAFWCNPISGHATLYWYQQILGQGPKLLIQFQNNGVVDDSQLPKDRFSAERLKGVDSTLKIQPAKLEDSAVYLCASSLETGMANEQFFGPGTRLTVL.

This clonotype was observed a handful of times. The chain joins TRBV24-1 to TRBJ1-2; 9 bases are a match to TRBD1. Germline CDR1 reads KGHDR; CDR2 reads SFDVKD. The length of the CDR3 is 13 residues. V shed 5 bases and J 6 bases; nucleotides not matched to a gene: 3. CDR3 sequence: CATSVGQGNGYTF. CDR3 nucleotide sequence: TGTGCCACCAGTGTCGGACAGGGGAATGGCTACACCTTC.

The genes are TRBV5-1 and TRBJ2-3, with 9 bases aligning to TRBD2. Trimming removed 0 bases from V and 2 bases from J; junction bases left unmatched: 7. CDR1 is SGHRS, CDR2 YFSETQ, per germline. The CDR3 covers 17 residues. CDR3 in DNA: TGCGCCAGCAGCTTGGCGCCAGCGGGAGGTCCCACAGATACGCAGTATTTT. This translates into CASSLAPAGGPTDTQYF.

The chain has TRBV7-9 and TRBJ2-1; D is perhaps TRBD2 (5 bases). CDR1 is SEHNR and CDR2 is FQNEAQ in the germline V gene (reference sequence). V gave up 0 bases and J gave up 6 bases, with 9 bases separating them. This CDR3 has 14 residues. CDR3 nucleotides: TGTGCCAGCAGCTTAGCGGGAGTGGGCAATGAGCAGTTCTTC. Translated, it gives CASSLAGVGNEQFF.

This clonotype was recorded at least ten times. DNA of the CDR3: TGTGCCAGCAGTGCTCGCGATGAGCAGTTCTTC. Its protein is CASSARDEQFF. The chain is built from TRBV2 and TRBJ2-1; D unclear. Germline CDR1 reads SNHLY; CDR2 reads FYNNEI. The V and J ends lost 4 bases and 8 bases respectively, with 6 bases between them. The CDR3 runs 11 residues.

This clonotype has only a few counts. This rearrangement joins TRBV29-1 to TRBJ1-2; D is uncertain. Trimming stripped 5 bases from V and 2 bases from J, with 12 bases between. Germline V gene lookup returns CDR1 SQVTM and CDR2 ANQGSEA. The CDR3 covers 13 residues. CDR3 sequence reads: CSVLPAENYGYTF. The CDR3 DNA sequence: TGCAGCGTTCTCCCCGCAGAAAACTATGGCTACACCTTC.

This clonotype has only a few counts. The J gene is TRBJ2-5, the V gene TRBV4-1; D possibly corresponds to TRBD2 (7 bases). CDR1 MGHRA and CDR2 YSYEKL come from the germline V gene. This CDR3 is built from 14 residues. Trimming removed 5 bases at V and 2 bases at J, with 12 bases between. The CDR3 loop is CASSERGGQETQYF. The CDR3 coding sequence is TGCGCCAGCAGCGAAAGGGGGGGGCAAGAGACCCAGTACTTC.

This sequence joins TRBV20-1 and TRBJ2-5; tentatively, D is TRBD1 (6 bases). V gave up 5 bases and J gave up 5 bases, with 12 bases separating them. The CDR3 is made up of 12 amino acids. Germline CDR1 and CDR2: DFQATT and SNEGSKA (reference sequence). The CDR3 loop is CSAPGGGETQYF. The CDR3 DNA follows: TGCAGTGCTCCTGGGGGCGGGGAGACCCAGTACTTC.

This clonotype was observed a few times. The gene calls are TRBV4-1 and TRBJ1-1, with 10 bases matching TRBD1. Trimming took 3 bases from V and 6 from J; bases not matched to a gene: 7. The CDR3 contains 15 residues. Germline CDR1 and CDR2: MGHRA and YSYEKL. CDR3 region: CASSQRQGAVSEAFF. In DNA form, the CDR3 reads TGCGCCAGCAGCCAGCGACAGGGGGCAGTCTCTGAAGCTTTCTTT.

This clonotype showed up just a few times. CDR3 sequence: CASSSDSVYGYTF. The CDR3, as DNA: TGTGCCAGCAGCTCAGACAGTGTCTATGGCTACACCTTC. The genes are TRBV7-9 and TRBJ1-2; tentative D call: TRBD1 (5 bases). The CDR3 loop spans 13 amino acids. From germline, CDR1 is SEHNR and CDR2 FQNEAQ (reference sequence). Trimming took off 4 bases at V and 4 bases at J, with 10 bases between the two ends.

This clonotype was detected a few times. The chain joins TRBV20-1 to TRBJ1-4; 9 bases fit TRBD1. Germline-derived CDR1 and CDR2 are DFQATT and SNEGSKA (reference sequence). The CDR3 spans 13 residues. With V trimmed by 4 bases and J by 5 bases, 2 bases remained unmatched. CDR3 in amino acids: CSAKQGANEKLFF. CDR3 sequence (DNA): TGCAGTGCTAAACAGGGGGCGAATGAAAAACTGTTTTTT.

The rearrangement joins TRBV6-2 or TRBV6-3 to TRBJ2-7, with no clear D. The CDR3 is made up of 12 amino acids. Looked up from germline, CDR1 is MNHEY and CDR2 is SVGEGT. Trimming took off 4 bases at V and 5 bases at J, with 9 bases between the two ends. In DNA form, the CDR3 reads TGTGCCAGCAGTTCTGAGGTCCACGAGCAGTACTTC. This gives the protein CASSSEVHEQYF.

V usage is TRBV18 and J usage is TRBJ1-2, with D maybe TRBD1 (5 bases). CDR3 length equals 15 residues. Trimming left V 3 bases short and J 2 bases short, with 13 bases between. Germline V lookup: CDR1 KGHSH, CDR2 LQKENI. The CDR3 loop is CASSPSPGSNYGYTF. The CDR3 DNA reads TGTGCCAGCTCACCTTCGCCAGGGTCGAACTATGGCTACACCTTC.

The chain uses TRBV5-4 and TRBJ1-1, with D possibly being TRBD1 (5 bases). The V gene lost 4 bases and the J gene lost 4 bases, with 14 bases spanning the gap. CDR3 length: 14 amino acids. Germline values: CDR1 SGHNT, CDR2 YYREEE (reference sequence). CDR3: CASSQGRGGTEAFF. In DNA form, the CDR3 reads TGTGCCAGCAGCCAGGGAAGAGGAGGCACTGAAGCTTTCTTT. Filled out from reference TRBV5-4 and TRBJ1-1, the complete variable domain reads ETGVTQSPTHLIKTRGQQVTLRCSSQSGHNTVSWYQQALGQGPQFIFQYYREEENGRGNFPPRFSGLQFPNYSSELNVNALELDDSALYLCASSQGRGGTEAFFGQGTRLTVV.

V is TRBV7-8 and J is TRBJ2-3, with 11 positions matching TRBD2. V shed 2 bases, J shed 6 bases, and the junction held 10 bases outside the gene matches. The CDR3 is 17 residues long. Germline CDR1 reads SGHVS; CDR2 reads FQNEAQ. The CDR3 reads CASSLPRVAGGPDTQYF. The CDR3 DNA follows: TGTGCCAGCAGCTTACCTCGGGTAGCGGGAGGGCCGGATACGCAGTATTTT.

A single count supports this clonotype. This chain connects TRBV18 to TRBJ1-1; 8 bases agree with TRBD1. Germline-derived CDR1 and CDR2 are KGHSH and LQKENI. This CDR3 is built from 14 residues. J gave up 1 base and V 4 bases, and 2 bases lay outside the gene matches. This CDR3 is CASSQTGENTEAFF. CDR3 DNA sequence: TGTGCCAGCTCACAGACAGGGGAGAACACTGAAGCTTTCTTT.